The rows below give T cell receptor beta chains drawn from one sample of a study of T-cell reconstitution after alpha-beta-depleted transplantation in children. TCRdb used MiXCR to reprocess the PCR reads, holding one entry per CDR3 protein. The table lists some 600,000 distinct CDR3 sequences, around 13% of them singletons. Sequencing was performed on PBMCs, mostly from graft donor cells, taken 360 days after TCRalphabeta/CD19-depleted stem cell transplant. Every receptor here comes from a male patient aged 10 to 17 who had a stem cell transplant for acute myeloid leukemia, so the T cells may come from the graft donor. Each CDR3 is given with its conserved first and last residue. D genes are given only for firm matches. Clone sizes are given selectively: once, few, many, or a class where the clone is expanded.

TRBJ2-7	TRBD2	few	TRBV18	CASSPSRLAGASYEQYF	TGTGCCAGCTCACCTTCGCGACTAGCGGGTGCTTCCTACGAGCAGTACTTC
TRBJ2-5	.	.	TRBV6-5	CASSLTRGSSVAQYF	TGTGCCAGCAGCCTTACTAGAGGCTCGTCCGTGGCCCAGTACTTC
TRBJ2-7	TRBD1	.	TRBV18	CASSPSLRDRDYEQYF	TGTGCCAGCTCACCTTCCCTTAGGGACAGGGACTACGAGCAGTACTTC
TRBJ2-1	.	few	TRBV29-1	CSAMGATASSYNEQFF	TGCAGCGCCATGGGGGCGACAGCGAGCTCCTACAATGAGCAGTTCTTC
TRBJ2-7	.	few	TRBV20-1	CSAMVGDSSYEQYF	TGCAGTGCTATGGTGGGGGATAGCTCCTACGAGCAGTACTTC
TRBJ2-7	TRBD2	.	TRBV27	CASSPAGGRPYEQYF	TGTGCCAGCAGTCCAGCGGGAGGGCGGCCCTACGAGCAGTACTTC
TRBJ2-1	TRBD2	.	TRBV27	CASSFSGRGSNEQFF	TGTGCCAGCAGTTTTAGCGGGAGGGGTTCGAATGAGCAGTTCTTC
TRBJ2-1	TRBD2	.	TRBV7-2	CASSFQPLAGGYNEQFF	TGTGCTAGCAGCTTTCAGCCGCTAGCGGGAGGATACAATGAGCAGTTCTTC
TRBJ2-1	.	.	TRBV14	CASSRGSTDYNEQFF	TGTGCCAGCAGCCGTGGGTCGACAGACTACAATGAGCAGTTCTTC
TRBJ1-1	.	many	TRBV6-5	CASSWPAGGGDTEAFF	TGTGCCAGCAGTTGGCCCGCAGGCGGTGGGGACACTGAAGCTTTCTTT
TRBJ2-5	.	.	TRBV21-1	CASSKESRTGPLWGTQYF	TGTGCCAGCAGCAAAGAGAGCAGGACAGGGCCCCTTTGGGGGACCCAGTACTTC
TRBJ1-2	TRBD1	.	TRBV18	CASSPPGQDNYGYTF	TGTGCCAGCTCACCGCCGGGACAGGATAACTATGGCTACACCTTC
TRBJ2-7	.	few	TRBV29-1	CSAQGVVSYEQYF	TGCAGCGCCCAAGGGGTAGTAAGCTACGAGCAGTACTTC
TRBJ2-1	TRBD2	.	TRBV5-1	CASSLLAERGMVDEQFF	TGCGCCAGCAGCCTTTTGGCAGAGCGGGGGATGGTGGATGAGCAGTTCTTC
TRBJ2-7	.	few	TRBV9	CASSRMTGSASYEQYF	TGTGCCAGCAGCCGGATGACGGGTAGCGCATCCTACGAGCAGTACTTC
TRBJ1-2	TRBD1	.	TRBV20-1	CSASRQGEWYGYTF	TGCAGTGCTTCCCGACAGGGGGAGTGGTATGGCTACACCTTC
TRBJ1-1	.	few	TRBV28	CASTGRRNTEAFF	TGTGCCAGTACCGGCAGGAGGAACACTGAAGCTTTCTTT
TRBJ2-2	.	.	TRBV9	CASSVVGGAGFTGELFF	TGTGCCAGCAGCGTAGTGGGGGGCGCAGGTTTCACCGGGGAGCTGTTTTTT
TRBJ2-7	.	many	TRBV28	CASSLYTVSRVYIYEQYF	TGTGCCAGCAGTTTATATACCGTCTCCAGGGTTTATATCTACGAGCAGTACTTC
TRBJ2-7	TRBD2	.	TRBV7-8	CASSPPGLADAYEQYF	TGTGCCAGCAGCCCGCCGGGACTAGCGGACGCCTACGAGCAGTACTTC
TRBJ2-7	.	.	TRBV21-1	CASSKDILRPSSYEQYF	TGTGCCAGCAGCAAAGATATTTTGCGGCCTAGCTCCTACGAGCAGTACTTC
TRBJ1-6	.	few	TRBV7-2	CASSRPGDLVPLHF	TGTGCCAGCAGCCGCCCGGGGGACCTTGTGCCCCTCCACTTT
TRBJ2-5	.	.	TRBV28	CASSLTPARGETQYF	TGTGCCAGCAGCCTCACGCCCGCTCGTGGGGAGACCCAGTACTTC
TRBJ2-1	.	few	TRBV19	CASSKPEVRHEQFF	TGTGCCAGTAGTAAGCCGGAGGTGCGGCATGAGCAGTTCTTC
TRBJ2-5	TRBD2	.	TRBV4-3	CASSQERTSGGGPQETQYF	TGCGCCAGCAGCCAAGAGAGGACTAGCGGAGGGGGCCCACAAGAGACCCAGTACTTC
TRBJ2-5	TRBD1	few	TRBV27	CASRPARDRGGETQYF	TGTGCCAGCAGACCCGCCCGGGACAGGGGCGGAGAGACCCAGTACTTC
TRBJ2-1	TRBD2	.	TRBV29-1	CSVPKGTSNEQFF	TGCAGCGTTCCAAAAGGGACTAGTAATGAGCAGTTCTTC
TRBJ2-1	TRBD2	few	TRBV4-1	CASSQGSSGRAKGLEIEQFF	TGCGCCAGCAGCCAAGGGTCTAGCGGGAGGGCCAAGGGCCTAGAGATTGAGCAGTTCTTC
TRBJ2-5	TRBD2	.	TRBV11-2	CASSLVSMGLAGAETQYF	TGTGCCAGCAGCTTAGTTAGTATGGGACTAGCGGGAGCAGAGACCCAGTACTTC
TRBJ2-5	.	many	TRBV28	CASTPGFQETQYF	TGTGCCAGCACCCCAGGATTCCAAGAGACCCAGTACTTC
TRBJ2-7	TRBD2	many	TRBV12-3/TRBV12-4	CASRGTSGSRRSSYEQYF	TGTGCCAGCAGGGGGACTAGCGGGAGCCGGAGGAGCTCCTACGAGCAGTACTTC
TRBJ1-4	.	many	TRBV6-5	CASSYPSGLGEKLFF	TGTGCCAGCAGTTACCCCTCGGGCCTAGGGGAAAAACTGTTTTTT
TRBJ2-1	TRBD2	many	TRBV5-1	CASSLLAGGPDEQFF	TGCGCCAGCAGCTTGCTGGCGGGAGGGCCGGATGAGCAGTTCTTC
TRBJ2-2	.	few	TRBV10-3	CAISGGGTHDTGELFF	TGTGCCATCAGTGGGGGGGGGACACACGACACCGGGGAGCTGTTTTTT
TRBJ1-3	.	many	TRBV7-9	CASSLVDQVPGNTIYF	TGTGCCAGCAGCTTAGTGGACCAGGTACCTGGAAACACCATATATTTT
TRBJ2-7	TRBD1	few	TRBV5-1	CASKKIQGAMGSRSYEQYF	TGCGCCAGCAAGAAAATTCAGGGGGCGATGGGGTCCCGCTCCTACGAGCAGTACTTC
TRBJ2-1	.	few	TRBV9	CASSAWGDFAYNEQFF	TGTGCCAGCAGCGCCTGGGGGGATTTCGCCTACAATGAGCAGTTCTTC
TRBJ2-7	.	many	TRBV28	CASSLLGYEQYF	TGTGCCAGCAGTTTATTAGGTTACGAGCAGTACTTC
TRBJ2-5	TRBD2	.	TRBV20-1	CSASVGGLGIETQYF	TGCAGTGCTAGTGTAGGGGGACTAGGGATCGAGACCCAGTACTTC
TRBJ2-1	.	.	TRBV21-1	CASSSRSGTGVNEQFF	TGTGCCAGCAGCTCCCGATCCGGGACAGGGGTAAATGAGCAGTTCTTC
TRBJ1-6	TRBD1	few	TRBV28	CASSPPGGNSPLHF	TGTGCCAGCAGTCCCCCAGGGGGAAATTCACCCCTCCACTTT
TRBJ2-7	.	.	TRBV9	CASSGSSGEQYF	TGTGCCAGCAGCGGAAGTAGCGGCGAGCAGTACTTC
TRBJ2-1	TRBD2	few	TRBV11-2	CASSLDIMASGRSYNEQFF	TGTGCCAGCAGCTTAGATATTATGGCTAGCGGGAGGTCCTACAATGAGCAGTTCTTC
TRBJ2-7	.	many	TRBV5-1	CASSLVRQEDEQYF	TGCGCCAGCAGCTTGGTACGGCAGGAGGACGAGCAGTACTTC
TRBJ2-1	.	few	TRBV24-1	CALFAETRRYNEQFF	TGTGCCTTGTTTGCCGAGACCCGGAGGTACAATGAGCAGTTCTTC
TRBJ2-7	TRBD2	few	TRBV14	CASSQKPRWSGASYEQYF	TGTGCCAGCAGCCAGAAGCCCCGATGGAGCGGGGCTTCCTACGAGCAGTACTTC
TRBJ2-3	.	many	TRBV4-3	CASSQVGTFSTDTQYF	TGCGCCAGCAGCCAAGTGGGGACGTTTAGCACAGATACGCAGTATTTT
TRBJ2-4	.	.	TRBV20-1	CSVARPSKNIQYF	TGCAGTGTGGCGAGGCCCTCCAAAAACATTCAGTACTTC
TRBJ2-7	TRBD1	few	TRBV13	CASSRGQTNYEQYF	TGTGCCAGCAGCCGGGGACAGACAAACTACGAGCAGTACTTC
TRBJ1-1	TRBD1	many	TRBV4-2	CASTLGQGVTGGAEAFF	TGTGCCAGCACCCTGGGACAGGGGGTGACCGGGGGCGCTGAAGCTTTCTTT
TRBJ2-7	.	few	TRBV25-1	CASREDFYEQYF	TGTGCCAGCAGGGAAGATTTCTACGAGCAGTACTTC
TRBJ1-4	.	few	TRBV7-9	CASSSFGGGLNEKLFF	TGTGCCAGCAGCTCCTTCGGGGGGGGGCTGAATGAAAAACTGTTTTTT
TRBJ2-7	TRBD1	.	TRBV20-1	CSAYGTGVSYEQYF	TGCAGTGCGTATGGGACAGGGGTCTCCTACGAGCAGTACTTC
TRBJ2-1	.	.	TRBV7-6	CASSPTTEQFF	TGTGCCAGCAGCCCGACTACCGAGCAGTTCTTC
TRBJ2-2	TRBD2	.	TRBV6-5	CASSYRGLAVGTGELFF	TGTGCCAGCAGTTACCGGGGACTAGCGGTTGGGACCGGGGAGCTGTTTTTT
TRBJ2-5	.	.	TRBV18	CASSQHVSETQYF	TGTGCCAGCTCACAACACGTGTCGGAGACCCAGTACTTC
TRBJ2-5	TRBD2	.	TRBV19	CASSQGTSADGGETQYF	TGTGCCAGTAGTCAAGGGACTAGCGCCGATGGAGGGGAGACCCAGTACTTC
TRBJ2-3	TRBD2	few	TRBV10-3	CAISESTAGSTDTQYF	TGTGCCATCAGTGAGTCGACAGCGGGGAGCACAGATACGCAGTATTTT